The 19 T cell receptor beta chains below come from one sample, sequenced in a study of blood T cell repertoires in COVID-19 (dated by TCRdb to 2018 to 2021). The method was the immunoSEQ multiplex PCR assay. Imported from immuneACCESS, the table was reduced by TCRdb to in-frame sequences with V and J called. These copies leave out some clones; in studies compared against another copy, an unresolved V gene accounts for under half, and the cause of the remainder is not known. The table for this sample lists about 200,000 clones; around four fifths of them were counted only once. The top ten clonotypes cover around 0.93% of the sample. The sequenced sample was peripheral blood. Receptor source: a man aged 60 to 69 with COVID-19, enrolled during active disease.

The chain recombines TRBV29-1 with TRBJ1-1; TRBD1 is a possible D gene (6 bases). Germline-derived CDR1 and CDR2 are SQVTM and ANQGSEA. This CDR3 contains 17 residues. V dropped 3 bases and J dropped 5 bases, with 25 bases sitting between them. DNA for the CDR3: TGCAGCGTTGATAACGGCAACAGGGCGGGGGCGAGGACTGAAGCTTTCTTT. Translated, it gives CSVDNGNRAGARTEAFF. Variable domain in full (rest from reference TRBV29-1 and TRBJ1-1): SAVISQKPSRDICQRGTSLTIQCQVDSQVTMMFWYRQQPGQSLTLIATANQGSEATYESGFVIDKFPISRPNLTFSTLTVSNMSPEDSSIYLCSVDNGNRAGARTEAFFGQGTRLTVV.

The chain has TRBV5-1 and TRBJ1-5; tentatively, D is TRBD1 (6 bases). V shed 0 bases and J shed 6 bases, with 13 bases lying between them. The germline V gene encodes CDR1 SGHRS and CDR2 YFSETQ. The CDR3 covers 15 residues. The CDR3 region has the DNA TGCGCCAGCAGCTTGGAGCAGGGGTCGGGTCAGCCCCAGCATTTT. Residues: CASSLEQGSGQPQHF. The whole variable domain, filled in from reference TRBV5-1 and TRBJ1-5, reads KAGVTQTPRYLIKTRGQQVTLSCSPISGHRSVSWYQQTPGQGLQFLFEYFSETQRNKGNFPGRFSGRQFSNSRSEMNVSTLELGDSALYLCASSLEQGSGQPQHFGDGTRLSIL.

J is TRBJ1-1 and V is TRBV20-1, with D maybe TRBD1 (6 bases). The germline V gene has CDR1 DFQATT and CDR2 SNEGSKA (reference sequence). The CDR3 has 17 amino acids. The V and J ends lost 3 bases and 0 bases respectively, with 20 bases between them. The CDR3 coding sequence is TGCAGTGCTAGTGGCCTTACAGGGCGAGAATTGAACACTGAAGCTTTCTTT. It codes for CSASGLTGRELNTEAFF.

The rearrangement uses TRBV29-1 and TRBJ1-4, with TRBD1 identical over 8 bases. The CDR3 loop spans 14 amino acids. Per the germline V gene, CDR1 is SQVTM and CDR2 is ANQGSEA. Trimming at V came to 3 bases and at J to 5 bases, leaving 5 bases not matched to a gene. CDR3 nucleotide sequence: TGCAGCGTTGATCTCAGGGGGCAGAATGAAAAACTGTTTTTT. It encodes CSVDLRGQNEKLFF.

This chain uses TRBV30 with TRBJ1-3, with TRBD1 matching 7 bases. Trimming cost V 8 bases and J 0 bases; bases outside gene matches: 4. Germline V gives CDR1 GTSNPN, CDR2 SVGIG (reference sequence). This CDR3 is 13 amino acids long. This CDR3 is CARQGNSGNTIYF. DNA of the CDR3: TGTGCCAGACAGGGAAACTCTGGAAACACCATATATTTT.

The genes are TRBV4-3 and TRBJ1-2; 10 bases fit TRBD1. The CDR3 loop spans 16 amino acids. J lost 1 base, V lost 3 bases, and 5 bases had no gene match. Per the germline V gene, CDR1 is LGHNA and CDR2 is YSLEER. The CDR3 DNA is TGCGCCAGCAGCCAGGACAGGGGGGCCATTAACTATGGCTACACCTTC. This translates into CASSQDRGAINYGYTF.

As for this clone: Different DNA sequences within this sample yield the same CDR3. This chain uses TRBV2 with TRBJ1-1, with no clear D. Germline assignment: CDR1 SNHLY and CDR2 FYNNEI. CDR3 size: 15 residues. Trimming removed 0 bases at V and 0 bases at J, with 8 bases between. The CDR3 spells CASSEAERMNTEAFF. The CDR3 nucleotides are TGTGCCAGCAGTGAAGCGGAGAGGATGAACACTGAAGCTTTCTTT. Combining the CDR3 with reference TRBV2 and TRBJ1-1 gives the whole variable domain EPEVTQTPSHQVTQMGQEVILRCVPISNHLYFYWYRQILGQKVEFLVSFYNNEISEKSEIFDDQFSVERPDGSNFTLKIRSTKLEDSAMYFCASSEAERMNTEAFFGQGTRLTVV.

This rearrangement joins TRBV7-2 to TRBJ1-6; D perhaps matches TRBD1 (5 bases). The CDR3 contains 12 residues. Trimming shortened V by 4 bases and J by 9 bases, and 7 bases separated the two germline ends. CDR1 and CDR2 from the germline V gene are SGHTA and FQGNSA. CDR3 in amino acids: CASSSGGSPLHF. CDR3 sequence (DNA): TGTGCCAGCAGCTCGGGGGGTTCACCCCTCCACTTT.

The rearrangement joins TRBV27 to TRBJ2-3, with 7 bases aligning to TRBD2. From germline, CDR1 is MNHEY and CDR2 SMNVEV (reference sequence). V gave up 5 bases and J gave up 2 bases; unmatched junction bases: 10. This CDR3 has 16 amino acids. The CDR3 region is CASSPSGGRLTDTQYF. CDR3 bases: TGTGCCAGCAGTCCCTCGGGCGGGAGACTCACAGATACGCAGTATTTT.

J is TRBJ1-4 and V is TRBV5-1; D perhaps matches TRBD1 (5 bases). Trimming removed 2 bases from V and 4 bases from J, with 15 bases in between. This CDR3 comprises 16 residues. Germline CDR1 is SGHRS and CDR2 is YFSETQ. CDR3 in amino acids: CASSFGQGTLNEKLFF. CDR3 nucleotides: TGCGCCAGCAGCTTTGGGCAGGGAACCCTTAATGAAAAACTGTTTTTT.

The chain is built from TRBV4-2 and TRBJ2-1; 8 nucleotides line up with TRBD1. V lost 6 bases, J lost 5 bases, and 9 bases stayed unmatched. The CDR3 contains 15 residues. Germline values: CDR1 LGHNA, CDR2 YNFKEQ. The CDR3 spells CASSGRDRNDNEQFF. The CDR3 nucleotides read TGTGCCAGCAGTGGGCGGGACAGGAATGACAATGAGCAGTTCTTC.

The CDR3 bases are TGTGCCAGCAGCCACCGAAGGGGCGGTTCCTACAATGAGCAGTTCTTC. Encoded protein: CASSHRRGGSYNEQFF. The chain uses TRBV3-1 (or the pseudogene TRBV3-2) and TRBJ2-1; maybe TRBD1 (5 bases). V lost 3 bases and J 1 base, leaving 13 bases between the germline ends. The length of the CDR3 is 16 residues. Germline loops: CDR1 LGHDT, CDR2 YNNKEL (reference sequence).

The chain employs TRBV7-6 and TRBJ1-4; possible D gene TRBD1, 5 bases. The V gene lost 6 bases and the J gene lost 2 bases, with 10 bases spanning the gap. Per the germline V gene, CDR1 is SGHVS and CDR2 is FNYEAQ. This CDR3 spans 14 amino acids. CDR3 sequence (DNA): TGTGCCAGCAGTTCAGGGCCCACTAATGAAAAACTGTTTTTT. It encodes CASSSGPTNEKLFF.

V usage is TRBV11-2 and J usage is TRBJ2-7; TRBD2 matches at 13 bases. Losses at the gene ends were 0 bases for V and 6 bases for J; bases not matched to a gene: 5. The germline V gene encodes CDR1 SGHAT and CDR2 FQNNGV. The CDR3 contains 16 residues. The CDR3, as DNA: TGTGCCAGCAGCTTAGAAGGGACTAGCGGGATTGCCGAGCAGTACTTC. It codes for CASSLEGTSGIAEQYF.

The genes are TRBV18 and TRBJ2-7; maybe TRBD2 (5 bases). This CDR3 is 13 amino acids long. V lost 2 bases and J 4 bases, leaving 9 bases between the germline ends. The V gene's germline CDR1 is KGHSH and CDR2 LQKENI. CDR3 in DNA: TGTGCCAGCTCACCAGGCCGGACTTACGAGCAGTACTTC. Translating it yields CASSPGRTYEQYF.

The rearrangement uses TRBV7-2 and TRBJ2-3; D not resolved. CDR1 is SGHTA, CDR2 FQGNSA, per germline. The CDR3 is 14 residues long. Trimming left V 1 base short and J 8 bases short, with 13 bases between. CDR3 region: CASSLVLEKTTQYF. The CDR3 nucleotides are TGTGCCAGCAGCTTAGTTTTGGAGAAAACTACGCAGTATTTT.

The chain is built from TRBV6-6 and TRBJ1-2; 9 positions agree with TRBD1. The CDR3 contains 16 residues. In germline, CDR1 is MNHNY, CDR2 SVGAGI (reference sequence). The trim removed 6 bases at V and 0 bases at J, leaving 8 bases unmatched. The CDR3 coding sequence is TGTGCCAGCAGGGTGACAGGGGGGGAGGCTAACTATGGCTACACCTTC. Its translation: CASRVTGGEANYGYTF.

The V gene is TRBV12-3 or TRBV12-4, the J gene TRBJ1-4; D unclear. Trimming took 3 bases from V and 7 from J, leaving 9 bases between them. CDR3 length: 13 amino acids. CDR3 DNA: TGTGCCAGCAGTTTGGCGGGTGGTGAAAAACTGTTTTTT. It specifies CASSLAGGEKLFF.

The rearrangement uses TRBV5-1 and TRBJ2-7; weak D call: TRBD1 (5 bases). V shed 0 bases and J shed 1 base, with 8 bases lying between them. The CDR3 length is 14 residues. Germline V CDR1 and CDR2: SGHRS, YFSETQ. This CDR3 reads CASSLAPGSYEQYF. Written as DNA, the CDR3 is TGCGCCAGCAGCTTGGCCCCAGGGTCCTACGAGCAGTACTTC.